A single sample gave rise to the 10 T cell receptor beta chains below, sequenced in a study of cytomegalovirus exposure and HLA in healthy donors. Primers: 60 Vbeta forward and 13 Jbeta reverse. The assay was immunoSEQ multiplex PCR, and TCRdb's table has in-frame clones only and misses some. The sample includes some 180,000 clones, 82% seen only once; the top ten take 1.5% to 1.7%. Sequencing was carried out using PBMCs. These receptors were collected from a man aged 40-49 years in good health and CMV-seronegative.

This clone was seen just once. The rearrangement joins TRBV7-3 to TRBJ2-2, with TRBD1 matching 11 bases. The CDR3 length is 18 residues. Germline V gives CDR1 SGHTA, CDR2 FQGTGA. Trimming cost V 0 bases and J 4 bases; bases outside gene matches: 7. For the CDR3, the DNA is TGTGCCAGCAGCTTAACGGGGACAGGGGGTCTGAGCACCGGGGAGCTGTTTTTT. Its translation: CASSLTGTGGLSTGELFF. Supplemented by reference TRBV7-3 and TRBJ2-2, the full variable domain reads GAGVSQTPSNKVTEKGKYVELRCDPISGHTALYWYRQSLGQGPEFLIYFQGTGAADDSGLPNDRFFAVRPEGSVSTLKIQRTERGDSAVYLCASSLTGTGGLSTGELFFGEGSRLTVL.

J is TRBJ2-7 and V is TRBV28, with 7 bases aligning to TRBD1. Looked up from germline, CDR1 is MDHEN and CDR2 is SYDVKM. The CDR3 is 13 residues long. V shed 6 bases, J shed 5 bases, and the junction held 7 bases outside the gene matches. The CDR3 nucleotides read TGTGCCAGCAGACAAACAGGGGTGAACGAGCAGTACTTC. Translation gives CASRQTGVNEQYF. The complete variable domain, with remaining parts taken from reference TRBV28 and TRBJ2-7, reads DVKVTQSSRYLVKRTGEKVFLECVQDMDHENMFWYRQDPGLGLRLIYFSYDVKMKEKGDIPEGYSVSREKKERFSLILESASTNQTSMYLCASRQTGVNEQYFGPGTRLTVT.

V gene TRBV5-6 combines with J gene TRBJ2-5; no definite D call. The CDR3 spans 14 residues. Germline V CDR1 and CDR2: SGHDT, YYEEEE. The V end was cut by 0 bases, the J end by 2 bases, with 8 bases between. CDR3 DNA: TGTGCCAGCAGCTTGGATTCCTTACAAGAGACCCAGTACTTC. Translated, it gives CASSLDSLQETQYF.

CDR3 DNA sequence: TGTGCCAGCATCCCGGGGGGGGGCTATGGCTACACCTTC. Its protein product is CASIPGGGYGYTF. V is TRBV28 and J is TRBJ1-2; TRBD1 is a possible D gene (5 bases). CDR1 and CDR2 from the germline V gene are MDHEN and SYDVKM. The CDR3 is 13 residues long. Trimming cost V 7 bases and J 4 bases, with 13 bases left between them.

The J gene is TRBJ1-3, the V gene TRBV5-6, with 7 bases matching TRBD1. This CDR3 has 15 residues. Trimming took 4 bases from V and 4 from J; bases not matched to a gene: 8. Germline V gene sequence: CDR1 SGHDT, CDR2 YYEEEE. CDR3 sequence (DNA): TGTGCCAGCAGCGCAGACAGGGTCGGAGGAAACACCATATATTTT. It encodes CASSADRVGGNTIYF. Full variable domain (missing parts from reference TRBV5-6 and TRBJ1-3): DAGVTQSPTHLIKTRGQQVTLRCSPKSGHDTVSWYQQALGQGPQFIFQYYEEEERQRGNFPDRFSGHQFPNYSSELNVNALLLGDSALYLCASSADRVGGNTIYFGEGSWLTVV.

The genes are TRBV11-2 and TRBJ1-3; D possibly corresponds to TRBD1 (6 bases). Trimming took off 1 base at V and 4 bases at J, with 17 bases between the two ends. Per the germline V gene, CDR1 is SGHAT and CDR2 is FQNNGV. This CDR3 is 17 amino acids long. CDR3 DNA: TGTGCCAGCAGCTTAGCTCAGGGGTCGTCAGCGGGAAACACCATATATTTT. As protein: CASSLAQGSSAGNTIYF.

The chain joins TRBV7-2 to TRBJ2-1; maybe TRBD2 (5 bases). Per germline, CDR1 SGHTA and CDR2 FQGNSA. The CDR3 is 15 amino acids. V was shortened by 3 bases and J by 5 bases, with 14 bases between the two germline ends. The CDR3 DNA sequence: TGTGCCAGCAGCTTCAACGGAATACTAGACAATGAGCAGTTCTTC. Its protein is CASSFNGILDNEQFF.

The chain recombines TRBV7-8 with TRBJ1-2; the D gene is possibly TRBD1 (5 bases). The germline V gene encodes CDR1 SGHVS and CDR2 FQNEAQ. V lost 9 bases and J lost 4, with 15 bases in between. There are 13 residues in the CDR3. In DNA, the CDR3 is TGTGCCAGTAGGCTTGGGGGGAGCTATGGCTACACCTTC. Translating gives CASRLGGSYGYTF. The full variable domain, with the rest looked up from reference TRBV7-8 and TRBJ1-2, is GAGVSQSPRYKVAKRGQDVALRCDPISGHVSLFWYQQALGQGPEFLTYFQNEAQLDKSGLPSDRFFAERPEGSVSTLKIQRTQQEDSAVYLCASRLGGSYGYTFGSGTRLTVV.

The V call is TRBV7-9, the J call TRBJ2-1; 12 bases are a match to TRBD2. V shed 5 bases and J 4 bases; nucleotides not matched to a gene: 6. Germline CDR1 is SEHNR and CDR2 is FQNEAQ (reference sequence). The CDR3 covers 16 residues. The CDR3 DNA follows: TGTGCCAGCAGCCTTAGGACTAGCGGGGAGTACAATGAGCAGTTCTTC. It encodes CASSLRTSGEYNEQFF.

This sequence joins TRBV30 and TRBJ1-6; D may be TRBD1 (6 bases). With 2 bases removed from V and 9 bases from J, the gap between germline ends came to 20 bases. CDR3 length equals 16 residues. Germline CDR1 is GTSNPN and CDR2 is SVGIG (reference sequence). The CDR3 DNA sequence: TGTGCCTGGAGTAGGGGACTGGGGGGGCGTACTTCACCCCTCCACTTT. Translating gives CAWSRGLGGRTSPLHF.